This TCR beta chain is from a study of blood T cell dynamics during melanoma immunotherapy. Only in-frame clones appear in the TCRdb table, and some are missing; sequencing was by immunoSEQ multiplex PCR. This table holds about 10,000 clones, approximately 90% found once. Regarding time point: week 3, after first cycle of checkpoint inhibitor. Samples come from before therapy and from week 3 after the first blockade cycle. Disease control meant complete response, partial response or stable disease at 12 weeks. This CDR3 region has 17 residues. In germline, CDR1 is LNHDA, CDR2 SQIVND (reference sequence). V lost 5 bases, J lost 1 base, and 8 bases stayed unmatched.

This receptor was taken from a human donor with melanoma. J is TRBJ2-1 and V is TRBV19, with 10 bases that match TRBD1. The source material was blood, sampled from a patient treated with checkpoint blockade. In DNA, the CDR3 is TGTGCCAGTAGTCCCGCCGGGACAGGGGTGTCCTACAATGAGCAGTTCTTC. This codes for CASSPAGTGVSYNEQFF. Full variable domain (rest looked up from reference TRBV19 and TRBJ2-1): DGGITQSPKYLFRKEGQNVTLSCEQNLNHDAMYWYRQDPGQGLRLIYYSQIVNDFQKGDIAEGYSVSREKKESFPLTVTSAQKNPTAFYLCASSPAGTGVSYNEQFFGPGTRLTVL.